Listed below are T cell receptor beta chains from one sample, sequenced in a study of blood T cell repertoires in COVID-19. Repertoires were generated with immunoSEQ multiplex PCR, while TCRdb's copy carries only in-frame clones and drops some. The data contain approximately 190,000 clones, about 88% of them singletons. Sequencing was performed on peripheral blood. These receptors were collected from a woman between 35 and 50 years old who had recovered from COVID-19. The CDR3 runs from the conserved cysteine through the conserved F or W. Each record gives: V gene, D gene, clone size, J gene, CDR3 length, CDR3 protein, CDR3 DNA. A D gene is named only where the DNA matches it firmly. Only some rows state a clone size, as once, few, many or a class for expanded clones.

V gene: TRBV27
D gene: NA
clone size: NA
J gene: TRBJ2-1
CDR3 length: 17
CDR3 protein: CASSFPPIGQIYNEQFF
CDR3 DNA: TGTGCCAGCAGTTTCCCACCGATTGGACAGATATACAATGAGCAGTTCTTC

V gene: TRBV15
D gene: TRBD1
clone size: once
J gene: TRBJ1-1
CDR3 length: 13
CDR3 protein: CATSGTTGTEAFF
CDR3 DNA: TGTGCCACCAGCGGGACGACAGGGACTGAAGCTTTCTTT

V gene: TRBV2
D gene: TRBD2
clone size: NA
J gene: TRBJ2-7
CDR3 length: 15
CDR3 protein: CASREGLAGVGEQYF
CDR3 DNA: TGTGCCAGCAGAGAGGGACTAGCGGGAGTGGGTGAGCAGTACTTC

V gene: TRBV27
D gene: NA
clone size: NA
J gene: TRBJ2-3
CDR3 length: 13
CDR3 protein: CASSLTPGDTQYF
CDR3 DNA: TGTGCCAGCAGTCTCACCCCGGGTGATACGCAGTATTTT

V gene: TRBV7-7
D gene: TRBD2
clone size: NA
J gene: TRBJ2-7
CDR3 length: 15
CDR3 protein: CASSPVLAELGEQYF
CDR3 DNA: TGTGCCAGCAGCCCAGTCCTAGCGGAGCTTGGGGAGCAGTACTTC

V gene: TRBV6-5
D gene: NA
clone size: NA
J gene: TRBJ1-2
CDR3 length: 13
CDR3 protein: CASSLRGLWGYTF
CDR3 DNA: TGTGCCAGCAGCTTACGCGGACTCTGGGGCTACACCTTC

V gene: TRBV19
D gene: TRBD1
clone size: NA
J gene: TRBJ1-2
CDR3 length: 16
CDR3 protein: CASSIQEGQRNYGYTF
CDR3 DNA: TGTGCCAGTAGTATACAGGAGGGACAGCGGAACTATGGCTACACCTTC

V gene: TRBV25-1
D gene: NA
clone size: NA
J gene: TRBJ1-2
CDR3 length: 11
CDR3 protein: CASSSGYGYTF
CDR3 DNA: TGTGCCAGCAGCTCAGGATATGGCTACACCTTC

V gene: TRBV28
D gene: NA
clone size: NA
J gene: TRBJ1-5
CDR3 length: 14
CDR3 protein: CASSLPGGGFPQHF
CDR3 DNA: TGTGCCAGCAGCTTACCCGGAGGCGGATTCCCCCAGCATTTT

V gene: TRBV9
D gene: NA
clone size: few
J gene: TRBJ2-1
CDR3 length: 13
CDR3 protein: CASSETGFNEQFF
CDR3 DNA: TGTGCCAGCAGCGAAACAGGGTTTAATGAGCAGTTCTTC

V gene: TRBV4-1
D gene: TRBD1
clone size: NA
J gene: TRBJ1-2
CDR3 length: 17
CDR3 protein: CASSLHFRDRSNYGYTF
CDR3 DNA: TGCGCCAGCAGCCTACACTTTCGGGACAGATCTAACTATGGCTACACCTTC

V gene: TRBV2
D gene: NA
clone size: NA
J gene: TRBJ2-3
CDR3 length: 12
CDR3 protein: CASSEPSDTQYF
CDR3 DNA: TGTGCCAGCAGTGAACCCTCAGATACGCAGTATTTT

V gene: TRBV19
D gene: NA
clone size: NA
J gene: TRBJ1-5
CDR3 length: 15
CDR3 protein: CASSTKRAPYQPQHF
CDR3 DNA: TGTGCCAGTAGTACCAAGCGGGCACCATATCAGCCCCAGCATTTT

V gene: TRBV7-8
D gene: TRBD1
clone size: NA
J gene: TRBJ2-7
CDR3 length: 15
CDR3 protein: CASSYGTAQSYEQYF
CDR3 DNA: TGTGCCAGCAGCTACGGGACAGCGCAATCCTACGAGCAGTACTTC

V gene: TRBV29-1
D gene: TRBD2
clone size: NA
J gene: TRBJ2-3
CDR3 length: 15
CDR3 protein: CSVGTGLATTDTQYF
CDR3 DNA: TGCAGCGTAGGAACGGGACTAGCAACCACAGATACGCAGTATTTT

V gene: TRBV6-5
D gene: NA
clone size: NA
J gene: TRBJ1-5
CDR3 length: 15
CDR3 protein: CASIATTGRNQPQHF
CDR3 DNA: TGTGCCAGCATTGCTACGACAGGTCGCAATCAGCCCCAGCATTTT

V gene: TRBV2
D gene: TRBD2
clone size: NA
J gene: TRBJ2-2
CDR3 length: 15
CDR3 protein: CASSERSGSTGELFF
CDR3 DNA: TGTGCCAGCAGTGAACGTAGCGGGAGCACCGGGGAGCTGTTTTTT

V gene: TRBV6-2/TRBV6-3
D gene: TRBD1
clone size: once
J gene: TRBJ1-1
CDR3 length: 16
CDR3 protein: CASSYRGSGGPTEAFF
CDR3 DNA: TGTGCCAGCAGTTACCGGGGTTCAGGGGGTCCCACTGAAGCTTTCTTT

V gene: TRBV7-9
D gene: NA
clone size: NA
J gene: TRBJ2-3
CDR3 length: 12
CDR3 protein: CAAGGFTDTQYF
CDR3 DNA: TGTGCCGCAGGTGGATTCACAGATACGCAGTATTTT

V gene: TRBV5-1
D gene: TRBD1
clone size: NA
J gene: TRBJ1-4
CDR3 length: 16
CDR3 protein: CASSQGGTASNEKLFF
CDR3 DNA: TGCGCCAGCAGCCAGGGCGGGACAGCTTCTAATGAAAAACTGTTTTTT

V gene: TRBV11-2
D gene: NA
clone size: NA
J gene: TRBJ2-1
CDR3 length: 15
CDR3 protein: CASSLDHSSYNEQFF
CDR3 DNA: TGTGCCAGCAGCTTAGATCACAGCTCCTACAATGAGCAGTTCTTC

V gene: TRBV28
D gene: TRBD1
clone size: once
J gene: TRBJ2-3
CDR3 length: 15
CDR3 protein: CASSSWGQITDTQYF
CDR3 DNA: TGTGCCAGCAGCTCCTGGGGACAGATCACAGATACGCAGTATTTT

V gene: TRBV29-1
D gene: NA
clone size: NA
J gene: TRBJ1-1
CDR3 length: 12
CDR3 protein: CSGRRPDTEAFF
CDR3 DNA: TGCAGCGGGAGAAGGCCGGACACTGAAGCTTTCTTT

V gene: TRBV5-4
D gene: NA
clone size: NA
J gene: TRBJ2-2
CDR3 length: 17
CDR3 protein: CASSPIVTAKGSGELFF
CDR3 DNA: TGTGCCAGCAGCCCGATCGTGACGGCCAAGGGGTCCGGGGAGCTGTTTTTT

V gene: TRBV18
D gene: TRBD2
clone size: NA
J gene: TRBJ2-5
CDR3 length: 18
CDR3 protein: CASSPPLAGETGWETQYF
CDR3 DNA: TGTGCCAGCTCACCACCCCTAGCGGGAGAGACCGGTTGGGAGACCCAGTACTTC

V gene: TRBV7-2
D gene: NA
clone size: NA
J gene: TRBJ1-4
CDR3 length: 15
CDR3 protein: CASSLGSQGYEKLFF
CDR3 DNA: TGTGCCAGCAGCTTAGGTTCACAGGGTTATGAAAAACTGTTTTTT

V gene: TRBV5-6
D gene: TRBD2
clone size: NA
J gene: TRBJ2-3
CDR3 length: 16
CDR3 protein: CASSPGAGGSTDTQYF
CDR3 DNA: TGTGCCAGCAGCCCGGGCGCGGGAGGGAGCACAGATACGCAGTATTTT

V gene: TRBV7-3
D gene: NA
clone size: NA
J gene: TRBJ2-7
CDR3 length: 13
CDR3 protein: CASSLAANYEQYF
CDR3 DNA: TGTGCCAGCAGCTTGGCGGCTAACTACGAGCAGTACTTC

V gene: TRBV7-9
D gene: TRBD2
clone size: once
J gene: TRBJ2-7
CDR3 length: 15
CDR3 protein: CASSHDLAVSYEQYF
CDR3 DNA: TGTGCCAGCAGCCACGATCTAGCGGTTTCCTACGAGCAGTACTTC

V gene: TRBV4-1
D gene: NA
clone size: NA
J gene: TRBJ1-5
CDR3 length: 15
CDR3 protein: CASSQENLSNQPQHF
CDR3 DNA: TGCGCCAGCAGCCAAGAAAATCTAAGCAATCAGCCCCAGCATTTT

V gene: TRBV7-9
D gene: NA
clone size: few
J gene: TRBJ1-6
CDR3 length: 15
CDR3 protein: CASSFQDSYNSPLHF
CDR3 DNA: TGTGCCAGCAGCTTCCAGGACAGCTATAATTCACCCCTCCACTTT

V gene: TRBV28
D gene: NA
clone size: NA
J gene: TRBJ1-1
CDR3 length: 15
CDR3 protein: CASSLAAGSETEAFF
CDR3 DNA: TGTGCCAGCAGTTTAGCCGCAGGAAGTGAGACTGAAGCTTTCTTT

V gene: TRBV30
D gene: NA
clone size: NA
J gene: TRBJ1-6
CDR3 length: 15
CDR3 protein: CAWATEGSYNSPLHF
CDR3 DNA: TGTGCCTGGGCTACCGAGGGATCCTATAATTCACCCCTCCACTTT

V gene: TRBV7-9
D gene: NA
clone size: NA
J gene: TRBJ2-2
CDR3 length: 14
CDR3 protein: CASSRTGNTGELFF
CDR3 DNA: TGTGCCAGCAGTCGTACAGGGAACACCGGGGAGCTGTTTTTT

V gene: TRBV7-9
D gene: NA
clone size: NA
J gene: TRBJ2-4
CDR3 length: 15
CDR3 protein: CASSAPERAKNIQYF
CDR3 DNA: TGTGCCAGCAGCGCCCCCGAGCGGGCCAAAAACATTCAGTACTTC

V gene: TRBV4-2
D gene: TRBD1
clone size: NA
J gene: TRBJ2-5
CDR3 length: 14
CDR3 protein: CASSKTGAGETQYF
CDR3 DNA: TGTGCCAGCAGCAAGACAGGGGCGGGAGAGACCCAGTACTTC